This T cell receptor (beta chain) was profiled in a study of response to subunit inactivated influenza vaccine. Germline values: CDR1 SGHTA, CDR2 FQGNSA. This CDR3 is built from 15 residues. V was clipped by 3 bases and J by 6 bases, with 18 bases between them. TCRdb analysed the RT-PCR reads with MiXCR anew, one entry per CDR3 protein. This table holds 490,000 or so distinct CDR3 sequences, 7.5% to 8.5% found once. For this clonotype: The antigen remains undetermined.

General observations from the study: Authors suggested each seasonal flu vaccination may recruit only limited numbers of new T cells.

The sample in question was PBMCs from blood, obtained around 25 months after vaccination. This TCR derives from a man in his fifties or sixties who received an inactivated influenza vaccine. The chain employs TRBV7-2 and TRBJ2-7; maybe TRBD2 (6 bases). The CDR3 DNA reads TGTGCCAGCAGCTTGATGCAGATTGGGAGGCCCGAGCAGTACTTC. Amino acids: CASSLMQIGRPEQYF.